This T cell receptor (beta chain) was retrieved from a study of blood T cell repertoires in COVID-19. Across the study: Italy, Spain and the United States were the sources of the convalescent and acute COVID-19 samples. T cells, B-cell-depleted T cells, or PBMCs supplied cDNA or gDNA.

Authors' analysis steps: Reference gene primer amplification in the assay estimated nucleated cell counts. This table comes from immunoSEQ multiplex PCR, and its TCRdb copy is limited to in-frame clones, with some not included. V, J and clone size were drawn from that table, and D and trimming were deduced from the DNA. The repertoire holds some 160,000 clones, with more than 75% as singletons. This clone was recorded once. This receptor was identified in a man aged 55 to 69 with acute or convalescent COVID-19. Sequencing used peripheral blood.

The CDR3 protein is CASSPRQGYEQYF. DNA of the CDR3: TGTGCCAGCAGCCCGAGACAGGGCTACGAGCAGTACTTC. The chain links TRBV5-6 to TRBJ2-7; 7 bases agree with TRBD1. Germline values: CDR1 SGHDT, CDR2 YYEEEE. This CDR3 has 13 residues. The junction had 4 bases not matched to a gene; V was cut back by 4 bases and J by 3 bases.